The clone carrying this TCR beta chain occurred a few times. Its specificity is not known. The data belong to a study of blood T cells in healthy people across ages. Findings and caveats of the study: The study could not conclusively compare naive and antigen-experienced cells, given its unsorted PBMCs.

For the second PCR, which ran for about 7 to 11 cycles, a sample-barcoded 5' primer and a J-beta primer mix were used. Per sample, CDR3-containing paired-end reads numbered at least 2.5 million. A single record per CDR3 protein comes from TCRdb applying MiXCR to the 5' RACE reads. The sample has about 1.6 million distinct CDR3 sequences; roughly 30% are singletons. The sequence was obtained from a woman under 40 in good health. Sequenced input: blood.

CDR3 loop: CSAPSSGGRHEQFF. The CDR3, as DNA: TGCAGTGCTCCATCTAGCGGGGGACGCCATGAGCAGTTCTTC. V usage is TRBV20-1 and J usage is TRBJ2-1; 10 bases fit TRBD2. This CDR3 spans 14 amino acids. V lost 5 bases and J lost 8; bases outside the gene matches: 9. CDR1 and CDR2 from the germline V gene are DFQATT and SNEGSKA (reference sequence).